This T cell receptor beta chain was sequenced during a study of early T cells in non-severe SARS-CoV-2 infection. TCRdb redid the calling of the 5' RACE reads with MiXCR, one entry per CDR3 protein. The profile shows 90,000 to 130,000 distinct CDR3 sequences, 10% to 15% of them singletons. Germline V gene sequence: CDR1 SGHRS, CDR2 YFSETQ. Trimming took off 4 bases at V and 3 bases at J, with 13 bases between the two ends. CDR3 length: 14 residues. The gene calls are TRBV5-1 and TRBJ2-5, with no clear D. The starting material was whole blood, obtained at baseline. The TCR originated in an adult who was a healthcare worker with PCR-confirmed SARS-CoV-2 infection or an uninfected control (not recorded which). CDR3 coding DNA: TGCGCCAGCAGCCGGTGGTCCATCAAAGAGACCCAGTACTTC. It yields the protein CASSRWSIKETQYF.